This TCR beta chain came from a study of blood T cell repertoires in COVID-19. Across the study: The origin of the acute and convalescent COVID-19 samples was the United States, Italy and Spain. In each case, the material was cDNA or gDNA derived from T cells, B-cell-depleted T cells, or PBMCs.

Methods used by the authors: Counts of nucleated cells, estimated from reference gene primer amplification, were obtained. Libraries were prepared by immunoSEQ multiplex PCR; TCRdb keeps only in-frame clonotypes and omits some of them. Clone size and the V and J calls come from that table; the DNA yielded D and trimming. The sample yields fewer than 250,000 clones, 70% to 90% seen once. The germline gives CDR1 ENHRY, CDR2 SYGVKD. V was shortened by 0 bases and J by 8 bases, with 13 bases between the two germline ends. The CDR3 is made up of 15 amino acids. The J gene is TRBJ1-4, the V gene TRBV10-3; D remains ambiguous. This receptor was identified in a young man with acute or convalescent COVID-19. Sequencing was performed on peripheral blood. The chain's CDR3 is CAISESMGGGEKLFF. In DNA form, the CDR3 reads TGTGCCATCAGTGAGTCGATGGGCGGCGGGGAAAAACTGTTTTTT.